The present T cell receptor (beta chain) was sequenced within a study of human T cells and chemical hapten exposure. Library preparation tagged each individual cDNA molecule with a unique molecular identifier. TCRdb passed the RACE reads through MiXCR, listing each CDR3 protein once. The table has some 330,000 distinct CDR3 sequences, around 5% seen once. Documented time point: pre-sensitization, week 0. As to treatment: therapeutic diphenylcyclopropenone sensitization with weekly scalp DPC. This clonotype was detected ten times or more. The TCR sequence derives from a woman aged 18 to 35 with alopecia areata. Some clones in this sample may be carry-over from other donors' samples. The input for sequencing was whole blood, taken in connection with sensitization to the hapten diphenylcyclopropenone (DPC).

This CDR3 is CSASFPRGGQNIQYF. The CDR3 DNA sequence: TGCAGTGCTAGTTTCCCGCGGGGGGGGCAAAACATTCAGTACTTC. The rearrangement uses TRBV20-1 and TRBJ2-4, with TRBD2 identical over 9 bases. Looked up from germline, CDR1 is DFQATT and CDR2 is SNEGSKA (reference sequence). The V and J ends lost 3 bases and 5 bases, in that order; junction bases with no gene match: 8. The CDR3 contains 15 residues.